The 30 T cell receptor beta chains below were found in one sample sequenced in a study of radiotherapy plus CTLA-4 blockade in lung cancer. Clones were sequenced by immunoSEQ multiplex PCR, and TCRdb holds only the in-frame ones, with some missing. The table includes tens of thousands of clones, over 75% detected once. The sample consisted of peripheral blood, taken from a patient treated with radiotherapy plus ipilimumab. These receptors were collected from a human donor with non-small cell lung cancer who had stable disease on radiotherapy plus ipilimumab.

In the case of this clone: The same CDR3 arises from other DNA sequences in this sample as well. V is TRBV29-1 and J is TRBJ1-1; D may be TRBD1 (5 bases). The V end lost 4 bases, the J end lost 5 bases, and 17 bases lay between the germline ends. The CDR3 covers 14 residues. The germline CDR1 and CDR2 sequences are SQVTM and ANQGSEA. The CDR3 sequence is CSVVGSYRGTEAFF. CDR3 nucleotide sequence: TGCAGCGTTGTGGGGTCGTATCGGGGGACTGAAGCTTTCTTT. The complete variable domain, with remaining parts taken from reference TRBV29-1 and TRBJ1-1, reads SAVISQKPSRDICQRGTSLTIQCQVDSQVTMMFWYRQQPGQSLTLIATANQGSEATYESGFVIDKFPISRPNLTFSTLTVSNMSPEDSSIYLCSVVGSYRGTEAFFGQGTRLTVV.

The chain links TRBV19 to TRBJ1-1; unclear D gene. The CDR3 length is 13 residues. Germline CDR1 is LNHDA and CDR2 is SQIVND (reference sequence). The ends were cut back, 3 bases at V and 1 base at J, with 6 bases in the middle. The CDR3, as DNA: TGTGCCAGTAGTATGGGGTCGAACACTGAAGCTTTCTTT. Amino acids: CASSMGSNTEAFF.

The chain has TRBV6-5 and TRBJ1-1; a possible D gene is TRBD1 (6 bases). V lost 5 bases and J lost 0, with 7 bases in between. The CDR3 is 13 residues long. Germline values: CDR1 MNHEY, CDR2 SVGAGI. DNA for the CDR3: TGTGCCAGCAGTGACAGGATGAACACTGAAGCTTTCTTT. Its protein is CASSDRMNTEAFF.

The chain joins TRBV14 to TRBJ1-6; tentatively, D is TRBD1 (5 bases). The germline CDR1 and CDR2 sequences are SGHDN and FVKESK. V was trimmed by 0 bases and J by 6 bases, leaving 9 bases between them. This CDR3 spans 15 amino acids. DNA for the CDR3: TGTGCCAGCAGCCAAGATTATGGGGGTAATTCACCCCTCCACTTT. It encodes CASSQDYGGNSPLHF.

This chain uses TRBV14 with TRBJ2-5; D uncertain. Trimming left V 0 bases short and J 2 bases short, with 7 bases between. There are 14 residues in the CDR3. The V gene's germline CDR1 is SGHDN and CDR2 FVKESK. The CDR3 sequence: CASSQDFGQETQYF. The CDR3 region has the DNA TGTGCCAGCAGCCAAGATTTCGGACAAGAGACCCAGTACTTC.

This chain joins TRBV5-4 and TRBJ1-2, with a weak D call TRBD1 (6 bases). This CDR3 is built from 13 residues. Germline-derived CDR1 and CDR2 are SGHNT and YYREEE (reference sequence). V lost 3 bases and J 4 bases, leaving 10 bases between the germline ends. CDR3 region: CASSSGGGYGYTF. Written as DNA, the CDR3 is TGTGCCAGCAGCTCGGGGGGCGGCTATGGCTACACCTTC.

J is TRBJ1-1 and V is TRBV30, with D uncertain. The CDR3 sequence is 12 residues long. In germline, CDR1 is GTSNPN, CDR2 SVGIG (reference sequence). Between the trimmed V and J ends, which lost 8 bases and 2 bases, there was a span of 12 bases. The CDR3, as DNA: TGTGCCGGAACTCGGGGAAACACTGAAGCTTTCTTT. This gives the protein CAGTRGNTEAFF.

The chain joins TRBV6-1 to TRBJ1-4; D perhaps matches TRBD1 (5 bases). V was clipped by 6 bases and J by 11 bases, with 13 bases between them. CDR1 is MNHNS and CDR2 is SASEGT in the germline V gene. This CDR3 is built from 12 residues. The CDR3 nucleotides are TGTGCCAGCAGCGCCTACAGGCATAAACTGTTTTTT. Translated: CASSAYRHKLFF.

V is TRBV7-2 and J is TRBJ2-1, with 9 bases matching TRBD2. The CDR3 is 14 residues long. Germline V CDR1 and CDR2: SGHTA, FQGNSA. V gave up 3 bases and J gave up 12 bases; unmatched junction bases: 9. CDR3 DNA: TGTGCCAGCAGCTTGATGCGGGGGGGCATTGGGCAGTTCTTC. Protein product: CASSLMRGGIGQFF.

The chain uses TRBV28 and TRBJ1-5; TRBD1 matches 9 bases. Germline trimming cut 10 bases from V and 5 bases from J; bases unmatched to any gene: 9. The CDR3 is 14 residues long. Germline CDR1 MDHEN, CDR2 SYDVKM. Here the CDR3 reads CATRTGGSYQPQHF. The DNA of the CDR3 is TGTGCCACTCGTACAGGGGGCTCGTATCAGCCCCAGCATTTT.

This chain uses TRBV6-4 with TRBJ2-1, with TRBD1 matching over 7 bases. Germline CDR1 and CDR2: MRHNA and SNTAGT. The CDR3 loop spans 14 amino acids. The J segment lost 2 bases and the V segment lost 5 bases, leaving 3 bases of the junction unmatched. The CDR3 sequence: CASSLGQTYNEQFF. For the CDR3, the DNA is TGTGCCAGCAGTTTGGGACAGACCTACAATGAGCAGTTCTTC.

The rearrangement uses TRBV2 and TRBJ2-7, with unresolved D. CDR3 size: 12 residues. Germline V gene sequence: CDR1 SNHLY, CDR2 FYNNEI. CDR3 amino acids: CACSESSYEQYV. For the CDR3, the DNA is TGTGCCTGCAGCGAGAGCTCCTACGAGCAGTACGTC.

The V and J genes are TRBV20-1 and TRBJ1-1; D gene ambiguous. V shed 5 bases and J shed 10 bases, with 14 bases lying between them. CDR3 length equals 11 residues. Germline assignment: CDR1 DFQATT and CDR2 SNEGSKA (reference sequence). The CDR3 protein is CSAPTPGGAFF. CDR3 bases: TGCAGTGCTCCTACCCCGGGAGGAGCTTTCTTT.

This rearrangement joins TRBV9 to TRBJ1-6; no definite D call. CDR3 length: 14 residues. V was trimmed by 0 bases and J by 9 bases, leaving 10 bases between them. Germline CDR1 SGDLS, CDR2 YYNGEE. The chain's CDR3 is CASSVGSRISPLHF. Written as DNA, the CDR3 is TGTGCCAGCAGCGTAGGGTCCCGGATTTCACCCCTCCACTTT.

For the CDR3, the DNA is TGTGCCAGTAGTATCCTACGGGGGCAGGGCACTGAAGCTTTCTTT. Translation gives CASSILRGQGTEAFF. V and J are TRBV19 and TRBJ1-1, with a possible D match to TRBD1 (6 bases). The CDR3 is made up of 15 amino acids. Germline lookup yields CDR1 LNHDA and CDR2 SQIVND (reference sequence). V was shortened by 3 bases and J by 4 bases, with 15 bases between the two germline ends. Full variable domain (rest looked up from reference TRBV19 and TRBJ1-1): DGGITQSPKYLFRKEGQNVTLSCEQNLNHDAMYWYRQDPGQGLRLIYYSQIVNDFQKGDIAEGYSVSREKKESFPLTVTSAQKNPTAFYLCASSILRGQGTEAFFGQGTRLTVV.

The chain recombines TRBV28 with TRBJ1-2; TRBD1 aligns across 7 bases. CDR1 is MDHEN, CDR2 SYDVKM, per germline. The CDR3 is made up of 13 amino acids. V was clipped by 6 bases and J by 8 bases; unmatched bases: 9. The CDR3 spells CASRRATGVGYTF. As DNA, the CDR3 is TGTGCCAGCAGGAGAGCTACAGGGGTAGGCTACACCTTC.

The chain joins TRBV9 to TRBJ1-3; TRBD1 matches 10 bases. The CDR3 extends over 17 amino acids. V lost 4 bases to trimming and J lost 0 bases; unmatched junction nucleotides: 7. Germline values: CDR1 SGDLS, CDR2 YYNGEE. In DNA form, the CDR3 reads TGTGCCAGCAGCAGCAAGGGACAGGGGAACTCTGGAAACACCATATATTTT. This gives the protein CASSSKGQGNSGNTIYF. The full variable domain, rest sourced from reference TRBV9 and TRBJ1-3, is DSGVTQTPKHLITATGQRVTLRCSPRSGDLSVYWYQQSLDQGLQFLIQYYNGEERAKGNILERFSAQQFPDLHSELNLSSLELGDSALYFCASSSKGQGNSGNTIYFGEGSWLTVV.

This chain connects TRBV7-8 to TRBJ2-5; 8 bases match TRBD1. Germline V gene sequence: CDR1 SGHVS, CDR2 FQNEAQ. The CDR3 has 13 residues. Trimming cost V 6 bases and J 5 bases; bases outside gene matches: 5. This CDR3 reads CASRSGQVETQYF. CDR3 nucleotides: TGTGCCAGCAGATCGGGACAGGTTGAGACCCAGTACTTC.

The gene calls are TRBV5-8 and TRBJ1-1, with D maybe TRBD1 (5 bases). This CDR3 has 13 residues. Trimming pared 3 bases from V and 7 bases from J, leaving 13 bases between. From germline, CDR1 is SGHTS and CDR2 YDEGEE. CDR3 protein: CASSWVGRGEAFF. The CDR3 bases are TGTGCCAGCAGCTGGGTCGGGAGGGGTGAAGCTTTCTTT.

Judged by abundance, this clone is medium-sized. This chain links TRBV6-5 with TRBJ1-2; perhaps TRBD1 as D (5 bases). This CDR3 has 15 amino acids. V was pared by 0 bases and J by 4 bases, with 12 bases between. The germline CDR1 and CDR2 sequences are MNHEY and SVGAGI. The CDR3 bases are TGTGCCAGCAGTTACTCGGGGACTGAATTCTATGGCTACACCTTC. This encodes CASSYSGTEFYGYTF.

The CDR3 here is CATSRRKGCGKTYGYTF. The CDR3 coding sequence is TGTGCCACCAGCCGCCGTAAAGGGTGTGGAAAGACCTATGGCTACACCTTC. The V gene is TRBV15, the J gene TRBJ1-2, with D uncertain. There are 17 residues in the CDR3. Trimming pared 5 bases from V and 4 bases from J, leaving 23 bases between. The germline CDR1 and CDR2 sequences are LNHNV and YYDKDF (reference sequence).

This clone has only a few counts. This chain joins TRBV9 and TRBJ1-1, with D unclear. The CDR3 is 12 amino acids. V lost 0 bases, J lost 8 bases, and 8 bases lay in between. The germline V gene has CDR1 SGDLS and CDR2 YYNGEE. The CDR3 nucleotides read TGTGCCAGCAGCGTAGATAATGGGGAAGCTTTCTTT. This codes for CASSVDNGEAFF. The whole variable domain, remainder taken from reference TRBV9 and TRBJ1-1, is DSGVTQTPKHLITATGQRVTLRCSPRSGDLSVYWYQQSLDQGLQFLIQYYNGEERAKGNILERFSAQQFPDLHSELNLSSLELGDSALYFCASSVDNGEAFFGQGTRLTVV.

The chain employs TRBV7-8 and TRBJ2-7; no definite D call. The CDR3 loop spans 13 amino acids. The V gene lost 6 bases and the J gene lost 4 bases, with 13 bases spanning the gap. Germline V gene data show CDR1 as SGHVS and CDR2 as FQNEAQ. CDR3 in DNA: TGTGCCAGCAGTTCACCCATTGGATACGAGCAGTACTTC. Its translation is CASSSPIGYEQYF.

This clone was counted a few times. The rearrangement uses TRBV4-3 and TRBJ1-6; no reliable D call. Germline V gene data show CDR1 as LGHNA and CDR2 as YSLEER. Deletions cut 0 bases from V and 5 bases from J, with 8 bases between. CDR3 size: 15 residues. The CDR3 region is CASSQDEQNNSPLHF. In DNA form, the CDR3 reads TGCGCCAGCAGCCAAGATGAACAGAATAATTCACCCCTCCACTTT.

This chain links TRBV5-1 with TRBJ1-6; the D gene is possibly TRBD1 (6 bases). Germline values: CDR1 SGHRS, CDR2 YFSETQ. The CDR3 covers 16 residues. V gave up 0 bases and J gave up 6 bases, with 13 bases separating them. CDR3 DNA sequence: TGCGCCAGCAGCTTGGGGGTTGGGACATCTAATTCACCCCTCCACTTT. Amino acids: CASSLGVGTSNSPLHF.

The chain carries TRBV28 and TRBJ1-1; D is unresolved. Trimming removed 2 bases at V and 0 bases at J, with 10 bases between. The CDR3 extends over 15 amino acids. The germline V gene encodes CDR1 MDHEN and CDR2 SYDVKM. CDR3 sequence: CASSLTLELNTEAFF. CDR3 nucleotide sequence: TGTGCCAGCAGTTTAACCCTGGAACTGAACACTGAAGCTTTCTTT.

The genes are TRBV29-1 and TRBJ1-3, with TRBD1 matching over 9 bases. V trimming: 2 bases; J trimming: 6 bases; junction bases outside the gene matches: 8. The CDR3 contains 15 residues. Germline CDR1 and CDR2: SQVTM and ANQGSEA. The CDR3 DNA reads TGCAGCGTTGAAACCGGGACAGGGAGTGTAAACACCATATATTTT. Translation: CSVETGTGSVNTIYF.

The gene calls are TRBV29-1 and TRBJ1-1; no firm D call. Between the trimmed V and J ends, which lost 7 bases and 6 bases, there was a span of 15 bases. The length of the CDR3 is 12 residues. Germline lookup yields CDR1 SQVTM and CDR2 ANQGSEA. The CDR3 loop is CSANLGAPEAFF. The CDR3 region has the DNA TGCAGCGCTAACCTCGGAGCCCCTGAAGCTTTCTTT.

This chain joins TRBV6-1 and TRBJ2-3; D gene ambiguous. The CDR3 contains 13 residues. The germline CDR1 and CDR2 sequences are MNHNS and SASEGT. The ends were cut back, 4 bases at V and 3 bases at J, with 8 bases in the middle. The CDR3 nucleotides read TGTGCCAGCAGTGCGACATGGACAGATACGCAGTATTTT. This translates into CASSATWTDTQYF.

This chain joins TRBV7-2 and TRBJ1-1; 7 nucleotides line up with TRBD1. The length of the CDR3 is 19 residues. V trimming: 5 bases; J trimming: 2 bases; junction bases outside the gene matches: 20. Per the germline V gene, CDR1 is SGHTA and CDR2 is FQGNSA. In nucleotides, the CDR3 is TGTGCCAGCAGCAGCTGGGAGGACAGGATACAAGATTTAAACACTGAAGCTTTCTTT. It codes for CASSSWEDRIQDLNTEAFF.